This T cell receptor (beta chain) was sequenced in a study of vaccination effects on CD4 cells after COVID-19. ViraFEST assay sequencing came after antigen-specific CD4+ T cells were expanded with viral peptide pools. CD4+ T cell isolation took place after approximately ten days of culture. Each person got two doses of an mRNA SARS-CoV-2 vaccine, BNT162b2 or mRNA-1273. Germline V CDR1 and CDR2: MNHNY, SVGAGI (reference sequence). The length of the CDR3 is 12 residues. V lost 6 bases to trimming and J lost 2 bases, with 8 bases between them. This clone has only a few counts. Its antigen is as yet unknown. Sequencing used immunoSEQ multiplex PCR; TCRdb keeps in-frame clones, though not all of them. Of about 32,000 clones listed, roughly two thirds were seen once; the top ten hold 10% to 15%.

The material was CD4+ T cells from PBMCs cultured with HCoV-229E spike peptides, obtained after COVID-19 vaccination. The V call is TRBV6-6, the J call TRBJ2-7, with D possibly being TRBD1 (6 bases). The sequence derives from a human donor who received a COVID-19 vaccine. CDR3 amino acids: CASSSGAYEQYF. CDR3 sequence (DNA): TGTGCCAGCAGCTCAGGGGCCTACGAGCAGTACTTC.